This T cell receptor (beta chain) stems from a study of T-cell memory formation after mild COVID-19. Overall study: There were largely donor-specific TCR clusters.

The V and J ends lost 5 bases and 0 bases respectively, with 16 bases between them. Germline-derived CDR1 and CDR2 are SGHAT and FQNNGV. This CDR3 region has 16 residues. Comment on this clonotype: Antigen unknown.

Constant-segment-primed 5'RACE gave TCR alpha and TCR beta cDNA libraries with sample barcodes and UMIs. Each CDR3 protein is one row after TCRdb ran MiXCR on the 5' RACE reads. The sample includes 400,000 or so distinct CDR3 sequences, about 21% of them seen just once. Broader study findings: Proof of SARS-CoV-2 specificity was absent for the second-wave clones that crested on day 37.

The sample consisted of PBMCs or a T cell subset sorted from them (not recorded which). This chain joins TRBV11-2 and TRBJ1-1; D is possibly TRBD1 (6 bases). The TCR was taken from an adult woman who had mild COVID-19 (a few samples of this study predate the infection). Cell type and time point are not known. CDR3 sequence reads: CASSPKGVRMNTEAFF. The CDR3 nucleotides are TGTGCCAGCAGCCCCAAGGGGGTCCGCATGAACACTGAAGCTTTCTTT.